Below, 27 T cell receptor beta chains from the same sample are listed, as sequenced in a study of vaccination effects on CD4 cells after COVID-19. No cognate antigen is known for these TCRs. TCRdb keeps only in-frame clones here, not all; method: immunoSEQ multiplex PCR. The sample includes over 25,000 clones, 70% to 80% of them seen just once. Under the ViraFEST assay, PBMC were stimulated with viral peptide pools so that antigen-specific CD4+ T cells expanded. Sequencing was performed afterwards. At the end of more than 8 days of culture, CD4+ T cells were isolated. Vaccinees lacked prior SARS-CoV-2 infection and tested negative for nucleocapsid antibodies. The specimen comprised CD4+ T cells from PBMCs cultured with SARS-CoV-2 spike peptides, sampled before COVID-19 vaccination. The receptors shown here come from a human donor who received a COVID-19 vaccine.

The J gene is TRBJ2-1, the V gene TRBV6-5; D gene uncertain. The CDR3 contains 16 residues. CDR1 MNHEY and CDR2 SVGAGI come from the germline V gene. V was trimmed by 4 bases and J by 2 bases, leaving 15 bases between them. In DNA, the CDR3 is TGTGCCAGCAGTTCTTTTAACGGAAACCCCTACAATGAGCAGTTCTTC. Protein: CASSSFNGNPYNEQFF.

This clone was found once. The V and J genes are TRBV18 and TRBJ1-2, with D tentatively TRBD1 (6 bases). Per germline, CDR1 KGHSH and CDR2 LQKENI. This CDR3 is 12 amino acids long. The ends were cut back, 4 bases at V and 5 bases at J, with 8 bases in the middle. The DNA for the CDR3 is TGTGCCAGCTCACGACAGGAATATGGCTACACCTTC. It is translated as CASSRQEYGYTF.

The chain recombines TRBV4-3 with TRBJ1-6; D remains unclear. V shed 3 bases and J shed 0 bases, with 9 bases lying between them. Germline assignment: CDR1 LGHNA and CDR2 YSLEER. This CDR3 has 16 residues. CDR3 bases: TGCGCCAGCAGCCAGGAAGTTAGCTCCTATAATTCACCCCTCCACTTT. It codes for CASSQEVSSYNSPLHF.

CDR3 sequence: CASSPDRGRAYEQYF. The CDR3, as DNA: TGTGCCAGCAGCCCCGACAGGGGAAGGGCCTACGAGCAGTACTTC. This sequence joins TRBV6-5 and TRBJ2-7, with TRBD1 matching 8 bases. Germline V gene sequence: CDR1 MNHEY, CDR2 SVGAGI. The CDR3 is made up of 15 amino acids. V trimming: 6 bases; J trimming: 2 bases; junction bases outside the gene matches: 9.

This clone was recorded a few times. The CDR3 here is CASSQVARLGGYTF. Written as DNA, the CDR3 is TGTGCCAGCAGCCAAGTGGCCCGACTGGGGGGCTACACCTTC. V usage is TRBV3-1 (or the pseudogene TRBV3-2) and J usage is TRBJ1-2, with D unresolved. Germline values: CDR1 LGHDT, CDR2 YNNKEL (reference sequence). Trimming shortened V by 1 base and J by 8 bases, and 14 bases separated the two germline ends. This CDR3 region has 14 residues.

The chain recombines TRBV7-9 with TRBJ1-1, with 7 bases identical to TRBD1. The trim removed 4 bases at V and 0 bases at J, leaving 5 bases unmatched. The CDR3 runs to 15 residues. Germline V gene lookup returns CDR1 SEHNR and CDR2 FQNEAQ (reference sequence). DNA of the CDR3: TGTGCCAGCAGCTCGCACAGGGGTTTGAACACTGAAGCTTTCTTT. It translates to CASSSHRGLNTEAFF.

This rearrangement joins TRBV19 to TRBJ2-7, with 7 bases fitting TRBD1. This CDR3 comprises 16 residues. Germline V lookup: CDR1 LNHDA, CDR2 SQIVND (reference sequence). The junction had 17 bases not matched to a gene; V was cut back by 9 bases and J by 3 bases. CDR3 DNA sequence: TGTGCCAGCCCGGTTGCTGACAGGGACAGCTACTACGAGCAGTACTTC. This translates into CASPVADRDSYYEQYF.

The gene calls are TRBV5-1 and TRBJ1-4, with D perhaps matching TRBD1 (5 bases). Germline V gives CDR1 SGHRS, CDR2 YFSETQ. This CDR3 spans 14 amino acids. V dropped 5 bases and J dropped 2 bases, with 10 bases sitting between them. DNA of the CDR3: TGCGCCAGCAGAGAACAGGCGACTAATGAAAAACTGTTTTTT. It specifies CASREQATNEKLFF.

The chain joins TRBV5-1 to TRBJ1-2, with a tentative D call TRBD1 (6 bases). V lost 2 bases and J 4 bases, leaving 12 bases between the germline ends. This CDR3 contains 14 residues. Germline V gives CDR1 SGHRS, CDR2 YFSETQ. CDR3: CASSLGQTSYGYTF. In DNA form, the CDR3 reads TGCGCCAGCAGCTTAGGACAGACTTCCTATGGCTACACCTTC.

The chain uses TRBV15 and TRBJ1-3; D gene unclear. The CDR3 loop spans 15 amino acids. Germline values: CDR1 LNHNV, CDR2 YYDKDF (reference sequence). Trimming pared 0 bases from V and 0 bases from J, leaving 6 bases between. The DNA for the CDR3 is TGTGCCACCAGCAGAGATACAGCCTCTGGAAACACCATATATTTT. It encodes CATSRDTASGNTIYF.

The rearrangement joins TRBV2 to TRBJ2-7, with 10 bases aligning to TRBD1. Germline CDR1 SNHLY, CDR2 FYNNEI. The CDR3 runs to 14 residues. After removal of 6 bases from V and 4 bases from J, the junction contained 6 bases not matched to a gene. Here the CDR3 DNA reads TGTGCCAGCAGAGCCGGGACAGGGGCTTACGAGCAGTACTTC. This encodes CASRAGTGAYEQYF.

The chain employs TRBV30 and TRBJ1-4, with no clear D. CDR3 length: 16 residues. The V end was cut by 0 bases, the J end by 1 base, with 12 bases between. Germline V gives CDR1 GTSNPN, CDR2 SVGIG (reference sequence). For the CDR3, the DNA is TGTGCCTGGAGTGTACAGCCAGCGAGAACTAATGAAAAACTGTTTTTT. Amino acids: CAWSVQPARTNEKLFF.

This CDR3 is CASSARQGGSGYTF. The DNA for the CDR3 is TGTGCCAGCAGCGCCCGACAGGGCGGGAGCGGCTACACCTTC. The rearrangement links TRBV6-6 to TRBJ1-2; 7 nucleotides agree with TRBD1. The J segment lost 8 bases and the V segment lost 6 bases, leaving 12 bases of the junction unmatched. The CDR3 totals 14 residues. Germline V gene lookup returns CDR1 MNHNY and CDR2 SVGAGI (reference sequence).

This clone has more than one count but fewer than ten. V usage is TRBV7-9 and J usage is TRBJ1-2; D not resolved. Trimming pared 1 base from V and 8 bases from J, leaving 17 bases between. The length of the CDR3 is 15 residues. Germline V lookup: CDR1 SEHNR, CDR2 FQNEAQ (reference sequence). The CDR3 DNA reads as TGTGCCAGCAGCTTAGTAATGGGTTCTCTAGGGGGCTACACCTTC. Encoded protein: CASSLVMGSLGGYTF.

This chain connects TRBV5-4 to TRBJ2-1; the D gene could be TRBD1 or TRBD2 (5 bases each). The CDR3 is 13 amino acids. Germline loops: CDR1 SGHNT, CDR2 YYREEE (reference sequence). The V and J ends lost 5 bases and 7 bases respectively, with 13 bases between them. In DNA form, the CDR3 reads TGTGCCAGCAGGGCACCCGGGACGAATGAGCAGTTCTTC. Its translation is CASRAPGTNEQFF.

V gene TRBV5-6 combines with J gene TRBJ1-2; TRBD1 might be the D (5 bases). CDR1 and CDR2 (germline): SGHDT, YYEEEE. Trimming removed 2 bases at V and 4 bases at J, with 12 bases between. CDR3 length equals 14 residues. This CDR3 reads CASSFPGRPYGYTF. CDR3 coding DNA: TGTGCCAGCAGCTTTCCGGGACGGCCCTATGGCTACACCTTC.

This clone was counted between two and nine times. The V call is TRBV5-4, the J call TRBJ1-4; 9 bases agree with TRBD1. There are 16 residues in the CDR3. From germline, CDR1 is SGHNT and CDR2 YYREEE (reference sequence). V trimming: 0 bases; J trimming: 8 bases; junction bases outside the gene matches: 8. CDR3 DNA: TGTGCCAGCAGCTTGGACCAGACAGGGGGTCGCGAAAAACTGTTTTTT. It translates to CASSLDQTGGREKLFF. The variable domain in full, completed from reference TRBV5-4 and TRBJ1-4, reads ETGVTQSPTHLIKTRGQQVTLRCSSQSGHNTVSWYQQALGQGPQFIFQYYREEENGRGNFPPRFSGLQFPNYSSELNVNALELDDSALYLCASSLDQTGGREKLFFGSGTQLSVL.

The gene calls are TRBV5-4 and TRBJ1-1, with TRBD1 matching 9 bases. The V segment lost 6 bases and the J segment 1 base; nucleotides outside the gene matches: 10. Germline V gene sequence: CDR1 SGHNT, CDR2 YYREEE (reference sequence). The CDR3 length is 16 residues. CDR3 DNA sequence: TGTGCCAGCACCAGACCGGGACAGGGAAGGAACACTGAAGCTTTCTTT. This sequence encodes CASTRPGQGRNTEAFF. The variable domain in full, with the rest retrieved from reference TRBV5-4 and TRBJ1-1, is ETGVTQSPTHLIKTRGQQVTLRCSSQSGHNTVSWYQQALGQGPQFIFQYYREEENGRGNFPPRFSGLQFPNYSSELNVNALELDDSALYLCASTRPGQGRNTEAFFGQGTRLTVV.

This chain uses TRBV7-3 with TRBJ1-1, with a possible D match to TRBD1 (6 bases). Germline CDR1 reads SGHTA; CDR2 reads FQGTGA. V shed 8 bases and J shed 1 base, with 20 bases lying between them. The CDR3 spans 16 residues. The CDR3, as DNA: TGTGCCAGCTCTACAGAACCCGGGACACCGAACACTGAAGCTTTCTTT. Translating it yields CASSTEPGTPNTEAFF. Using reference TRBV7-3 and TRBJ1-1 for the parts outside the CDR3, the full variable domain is GAGVSQTPSNKVTEKGKYVELRCDPISGHTALYWYRQSLGQGPEFLIYFQGTGAADDSGLPNDRFFAVRPEGSVSTLKIQRTERGDSAVYLCASSTEPGTPNTEAFFGQGTRLTVV.

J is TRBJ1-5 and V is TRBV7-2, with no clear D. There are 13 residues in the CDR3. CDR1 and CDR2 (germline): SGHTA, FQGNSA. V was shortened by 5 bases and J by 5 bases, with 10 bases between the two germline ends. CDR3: CASSPEWDQPQHF. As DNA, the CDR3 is TGTGCCAGCAGCCCGGAATGGGATCAGCCCCAGCATTTT. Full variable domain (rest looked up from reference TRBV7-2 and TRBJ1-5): GAGVSQSPSNKVTEKGKDVELRCDPISGHTALYWYRQSLGQGLEFLIYFQGNSAPDKSGLPSDRFSAERTGGSVSTLTIQRTQQEDSAVYLCASSPEWDQPQHFGDGTRLSIL.

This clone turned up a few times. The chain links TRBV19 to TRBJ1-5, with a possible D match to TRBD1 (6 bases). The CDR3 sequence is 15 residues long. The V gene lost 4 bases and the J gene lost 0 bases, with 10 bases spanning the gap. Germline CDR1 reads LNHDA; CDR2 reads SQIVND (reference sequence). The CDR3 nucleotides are TGTGCCAGTAGTAATACAGGGACTAGCAATCAGCCCCAGCATTTT. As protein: CASSNTGTSNQPQHF.

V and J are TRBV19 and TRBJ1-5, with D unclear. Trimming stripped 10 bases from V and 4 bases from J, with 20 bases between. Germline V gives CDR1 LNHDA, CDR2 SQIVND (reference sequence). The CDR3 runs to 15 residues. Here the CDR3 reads CATALGTGTNQPQHF. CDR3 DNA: TGTGCCACTGCCCTGGGAACCGGAACTAATCAGCCCCAGCATTTT.

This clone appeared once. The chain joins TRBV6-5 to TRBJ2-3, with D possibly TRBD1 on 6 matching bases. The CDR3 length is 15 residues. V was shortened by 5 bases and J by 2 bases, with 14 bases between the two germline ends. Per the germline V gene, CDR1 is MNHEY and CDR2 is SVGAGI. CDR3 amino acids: CASSRDTRTTDTQYF. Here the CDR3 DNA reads TGTGCCAGCAGTCGGGACACAAGAACCACAGATACGCAGTATTTT.

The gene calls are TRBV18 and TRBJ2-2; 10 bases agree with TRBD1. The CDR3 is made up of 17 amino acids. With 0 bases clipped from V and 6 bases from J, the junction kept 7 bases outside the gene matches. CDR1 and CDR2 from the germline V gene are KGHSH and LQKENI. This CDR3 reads CASSPPGQGSLAGELFF. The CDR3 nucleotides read TGTGCCAGCTCACCACCGGGACAGGGGTCGTTGGCCGGGGAGCTGTTTTTT. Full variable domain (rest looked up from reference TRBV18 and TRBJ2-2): NAGVMQNPRHLVRRRGQEARLRCSPMKGHSHVYWYRQLPEEGLKFMVYLQKENIIDESGMPKERFSAEFPKEGPSILRIQQVVRGDSAAYFCASSPPGQGSLAGELFFGEGSRLTVL.

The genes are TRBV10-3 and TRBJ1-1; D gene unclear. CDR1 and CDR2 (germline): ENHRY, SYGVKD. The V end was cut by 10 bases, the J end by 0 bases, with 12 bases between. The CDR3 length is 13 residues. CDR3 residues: CASETVMNTEAFF. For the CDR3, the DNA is TGTGCCAGCGAGACCGTGATGAACACTGAAGCTTTCTTT.

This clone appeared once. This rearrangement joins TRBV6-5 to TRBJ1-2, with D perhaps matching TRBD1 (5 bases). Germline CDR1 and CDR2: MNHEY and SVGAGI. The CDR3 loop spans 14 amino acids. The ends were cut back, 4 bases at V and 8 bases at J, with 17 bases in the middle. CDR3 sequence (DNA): TGTGCCAGCAGTTCCCCCGCCCGGGGGAACGGCTACACCTTC. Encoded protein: CASSSPARGNGYTF.

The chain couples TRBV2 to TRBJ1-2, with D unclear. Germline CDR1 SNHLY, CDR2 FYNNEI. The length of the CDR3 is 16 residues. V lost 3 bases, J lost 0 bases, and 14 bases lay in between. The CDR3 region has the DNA TGTGCCAGCAGTGACTCCCGACTGGCCCCTAACTATGGCTACACCTTC. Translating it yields CASSDSRLAPNYGYTF.